A single sample gave rise to the 30 T cell receptor beta chains below, sequenced in a study of T cell repertoires in cytomegalovirus infection. MiXCR, applied by TCRdb to the reads, yields one record per CDR3 protein. The sample shows some 220,000 distinct CDR3 sequences, 6.5% of them seen only once. Sequencing was carried out using PBMCs. Source of these receptors: a human donor in good health (CMV status not recorded). Some clones in this sample may be carry-over from other donors' samples.

This clonotype was counted many times. The chain combines TRBV6-2 or TRBV6-3 with TRBJ2-1; 8 bases match TRBD2. The CDR3 covers 15 residues. The junction had 5 bases not matched to a gene; V was cut back by 2 bases and J by 5 bases. The V gene's germline CDR1 is MNHEY and CDR2 SVGEGT. Here the CDR3 DNA reads TGTGCCAGCAGTTACAGCGGGGGTCTTCACAATGAGCAGTTCTTC. It encodes CASSYSGGLHNEQFF.

This clonotype has ten or more counts. This rearrangement joins TRBV20-1 to TRBJ2-1; D uncertain. The CDR3 totals 12 residues. Germline V gene lookup returns CDR1 DFQATT and CDR2 SNEGSKA (reference sequence). V was shortened by 3 bases and J by 0 bases, with 3 bases between the two germline ends. CDR3 protein: CSARGSYNEQFF. The CDR3 nucleotides are TGCAGTGCTAGGGGCTCCTACAATGAGCAGTTCTTC.

This clonotype has at least ten counts. This chain links TRBV7-2 with TRBJ1-2; D uncertain. The germline gives CDR1 SGHTA, CDR2 FQGNSA. There are 12 residues in the CDR3. The V gene lost 1 base and the J gene lost 3 bases, with 3 bases spanning the gap. The CDR3 spells CASSLEYYGYTF. The CDR3 DNA follows: TGTGCCAGCAGCTTAGAATACTATGGCTACACCTTC.

This clonotype was counted ten times or more. The chain uses TRBV6-2 or TRBV6-3 and TRBJ2-7; a possible D gene is TRBD2 (5 bases). The V gene's germline CDR1 is MNHEY and CDR2 SVGEGT. V lost 2 bases, J lost 6 bases, and 17 bases lay in between. This CDR3 is built from 15 residues. CDR3: CASSYPPRRAGEQYF. Written as DNA, the CDR3 is TGTGCCAGCAGTTACCCCCCGAGAAGGGCGGGCGAGCAGTACTTC.

This clonotype was recorded at least ten times. The J gene is TRBJ1-5, the V gene TRBV12-5; D is unresolved. Germline CDR1 LGHNT, CDR2 FRNRAP. V was pared by 6 bases and J by 2 bases, with 14 bases between. CDR3 size: 15 residues. In DNA form, the CDR3 reads TGTGCTAGTGGCAGCCTTCTCCGGGGCAATCAGCCCCAGCATTTT. Translating it yields CASGSLLRGNQPQHF.

This clonotype was seen repeatedly, ten times or more. The chain joins TRBV6-1 to TRBJ1-1; D ambiguous. This CDR3 comprises 14 residues. Germline CDR1 MNHNS, CDR2 SASEGT. Trimming stripped 3 bases from V and 1 base from J, with 9 bases between. The CDR3 DNA follows: TGTGCCAGCAGTGACATGTACAGGAACACTGAAGCTTTCTTT. It is translated as CASSDMYRNTEAFF.

In this sample, this clonotype turned up many times. The chain recombines TRBV5-1 with TRBJ2-1; D is unresolved. This CDR3 has 16 residues. V dropped 0 bases and J dropped 4 bases, with 14 bases sitting between them. Looked up from germline, CDR1 is SGHRS and CDR2 is YFSETQ. DNA of the CDR3: TGCGCCAGCAGCTTGGATCCTAGTGGGTTATACAATGAGCAGTTCTTC. Translated, it gives CASSLDPSGLYNEQFF.

This clonotype was seen repeatedly, ten times or more. The chain links TRBV20-1 to TRBJ2-1; 14 nucleotides align to TRBD2. CDR3 length equals 14 residues. V lost 4 bases, J lost 6 bases, and 2 bases stayed unmatched. Germline V gene lookup returns CDR1 DFQATT and CDR2 SNEGSKA (reference sequence). DNA of the CDR3: TGCAGTGCTAAGGGACTAGCGGGGGCCAATGAGCAGTTCTTC. Encoded protein: CSAKGLAGANEQFF.

This clonotype showed up just a few times. This chain links TRBV20-1 with TRBJ1-1; D unclear. V was shortened by 1 base and J by 5 bases, with 11 bases between the two germline ends. From germline, CDR1 is DFQATT and CDR2 SNEGSKA (reference sequence). This CDR3 has 13 residues. Here the CDR3 DNA reads TGCAGTGCTAGAGGTGCGACGGAAACTGAAGCTTTCTTT. It translates to CSARGATETEAFF.

This clonotype was recorded at least ten times. J is TRBJ1-5 and V is TRBV29-1, with 9 nucleotides matching TRBD1. The CDR3 runs 13 residues. The germline CDR1 and CDR2 sequences are SQVTM and ANQGSEA. V gave up 6 bases and J gave up 4 bases; unmatched junction bases: 4. As DNA, the CDR3 is TGCAGCGTCCGGGACAGGGATAATCAGCCCCAGCATTTT. This encodes CSVRDRDNQPQHF. The full variable domain, rest sourced from reference TRBV29-1 and TRBJ1-5, is SAVISQKPSRDICQRGTSLTIQCQVDSQVTMMFWYRQQPGQSLTLIATANQGSEATYESGFVIDKFPISRPNLTFSTLTVSNMSPEDSSIYLCSVRDRDNQPQHFGDGTRLSIL.

There are many counts of this clonotype. The genes are TRBV20-1 and TRBJ1-1; D remains ambiguous. Trimming took off 3 bases at V and 0 bases at J, with 5 bases between the two ends. There are 12 residues in the CDR3. Per the germline V gene, CDR1 is DFQATT and CDR2 is SNEGSKA (reference sequence). Here the CDR3 reads CSASQVNTEAFF. CDR3 bases: TGCAGTGCTAGTCAGGTGAACACTGAAGCTTTCTTT.

Many counts were recorded for this clonotype. The chain links TRBV20-1 to TRBJ1-2, with D unclear. The CDR3 length is 13 residues. CDR1 DFQATT and CDR2 SNEGSKA come from the germline V gene (reference sequence). V was shortened by 6 bases and J by 0 bases, with 11 bases between the two germline ends. This chain's CDR3 is CSAGGVTNYGYTF. In DNA, the CDR3 is TGCAGTGCCGGAGGAGTCACTAACTATGGCTACACCTTC.

This clonotype was recorded many times. The rearrangement links TRBV11-2 to TRBJ2-5; D is undetermined. The CDR3 is 14 residues long. V gave up 5 bases and J gave up 4 bases, with 14 bases separating them. Germline V gives CDR1 SGHAT, CDR2 FQNNGV. The CDR3 sequence is CASSAFTQGETQYF. The CDR3 nucleotides are TGTGCCAGCAGCGCGTTCACCCAAGGAGAGACCCAGTACTTC.

This clonotype was observed many times. V gene TRBV6-2 or TRBV6-3 combines with J gene TRBJ1-1; unclear D gene. This CDR3 region has 15 residues. V was trimmed by 5 bases and J by 5 bases, leaving 18 bases between them. From germline, CDR1 is MNHEY and CDR2 SVGEGT. This chain's CDR3 is CASSRTGAERTEAFF. CDR3 DNA: TGTGCCAGCAGTAGGACGGGAGCGGAGAGGACTGAAGCTTTCTTT.

There are many counts of this clonotype. V usage is TRBV7-2 and J usage is TRBJ2-1; D is ambiguous. V dropped 2 bases and J dropped 4 bases, with 6 bases sitting between them. Germline lookup yields CDR1 SGHTA and CDR2 FQGNSA. This CDR3 spans 13 amino acids. The CDR3 loop reads CASSLIRYNEQFF. CDR3 sequence (DNA): TGTGCCAGCAGCTTAATCCGGTACAATGAGCAGTTCTTC.

The chain combines TRBV20-1 with TRBJ2-7; 11 nucleotides align to TRBD2. The CDR3 is 15 amino acids. V trimming: 5 bases; J trimming: 0 bases; junction bases outside the gene matches: 6. In germline, CDR1 is DFQATT, CDR2 SNEGSKA (reference sequence). CDR3 residues: CSAPRLAGSSYEQYF. The CDR3 bases are TGCAGTGCTCCCCGACTAGCGGGGAGCTCCTACGAGCAGTACTTC.

The chain has TRBV2 and TRBJ2-1, with D perhaps assigned TRBD1 or TRBD2 (5 bases each). The V end lost 4 bases, the J end lost 8 bases, and 12 bases lay between the germline ends. The CDR3 consists of 13 residues. The germline gives CDR1 SNHLY, CDR2 FYNNEI. The CDR3 bases are TGTGCCAGCAGTGCGGTAGGGGACGATGAGCAGTTCTTC. Amino acids: CASSAVGDDEQFF.

This clonotype was detected ten times or more. The rearrangement links TRBV25-1 to TRBJ2-6; D remains ambiguous. Germline CDR1 reads MGHDK; CDR2 reads SYGVNS. This CDR3 has 14 amino acids. Trimming cost V 4 bases and J 2 bases, with 6 bases left between them. In DNA form, the CDR3 reads TGTGCCAGCAGTGCCAACACTGGGGCCAACGTCCTGACTTTC. Its protein product is CASSANTGANVLTF.

A note on this clonotype: This may arise from a read error, as a much more abundant clone is one base away. The J gene is TRBJ2-5, the V gene TRBV5-1, with 7 bases identical to TRBD2. Trimming removed 1 base from V and 2 bases from J; junction bases left unmatched: 8. This CDR3 has 16 residues. The germline V gene has CDR1 SGHRS and CDR2 YFSETQ. CDR3 in amino acids: CASSLSGGSGQETQYF. In DNA, the CDR3 is TGCGCCAGCAGCTTGTCCGGGGGGTCGGGACAAGAGACCCAGTACTTC.

The chain has TRBV19 and TRBJ1-1; 9 bases fit TRBD1. Trimming cost V 8 bases and J 4 bases; bases outside gene matches: 8. CDR1 and CDR2 (germline): LNHDA, SQIVND (reference sequence). This CDR3 contains 14 residues. CDR3 DNA: TGTGCCAGTCTGGGACAGGGAGTAGGCACTGAAGCTTTCTTT. Amino acids: CASLGQGVGTEAFF.

This clonotype was found many times. The chain is built from TRBV28 and TRBJ2-5; D is undetermined. The CDR3 contains 12 residues. In germline, CDR1 is MDHEN, CDR2 SYDVKM. The V end was cut by 5 bases, the J end by 2 bases, with 6 bases between. The CDR3: CASSSVQETQYF. DNA of the CDR3: TGTGCCAGCAGTAGCGTTCAAGAGACCCAGTACTTC.

The chain couples TRBV28 to TRBJ1-1; D may be TRBD1 (5 bases). This CDR3 has 13 residues. Germline-derived CDR1 and CDR2 are MDHEN and SYDVKM. V shed 10 bases and J shed 1 base, with 13 bases lying between them. The chain's CDR3 is CATRLGGNTEAFF. Here the CDR3 DNA reads TGTGCCACAAGATTGGGGGGGAACACTGAAGCTTTCTTT.

This clonotype was seen many times. This chain uses TRBV5-1 with TRBJ2-1, with D unclear. The CDR3 contains 12 residues. V was cut by 3 bases and J by 8 bases, with 9 bases left in between. CDR1 SGHRS and CDR2 YFSETQ come from the germline V gene. The CDR3 spells CASSSTFDEQFF. In DNA form, the CDR3 reads TGCGCCAGCAGCTCCACCTTCGATGAGCAGTTCTTC.

This clonotype has ten or more counts. This sequence joins TRBV19 and TRBJ1-2; perhaps TRBD1 as D (6 bases). Germline CDR1 and CDR2: LNHDA and SQIVND (reference sequence). Trimming stripped 8 bases from V and 8 bases from J, with 15 bases between. The CDR3 contains 12 residues. Here the CDR3 DNA reads TGTGCCAGTCGCACAGGGCCTTGGGGCTACACCTTC. Encoded protein: CASRTGPWGYTF.

Many counts were recorded for this clonotype. The chain uses TRBV7-8 and TRBJ2-5, with no clear D. The germline V gene encodes CDR1 SGHVS and CDR2 FQNEAQ. V was clipped by 1 base and J by 1 base, with 4 bases between them. CDR3 length: 13 amino acids. The DNA for the CDR3 is TGTGCCAGCAGCTTAGACAGCCAAGAGACCCAGTACTTC. Translating gives CASSLDSQETQYF.

This clonotype showed up many times. This chain connects TRBV7-9 to TRBJ2-1; weak D call: TRBD2 (5 bases). The V gene's germline CDR1 is SEHNR and CDR2 FQNEAQ (reference sequence). Between the trimmed V and J ends, which lost 5 bases and 3 bases, there was a span of 20 bases. The CDR3 has 17 amino acids. The CDR3 region has the DNA TGTGCCAGCAGCGTAGAAGACCGGGGATCCGTCTACAATGAGCAGTTCTTC. Translation gives CASSVEDRGSVYNEQFF.

This clonotype has ten or more counts. The chain has TRBV19 and TRBJ1-2, with D hard to call. The CDR3 loop spans 13 amino acids. V lost 6 bases and J lost 6, with 14 bases in between. CDR1 and CDR2 from the germline V gene are LNHDA and SQIVND (reference sequence). The CDR3: CASSYTVSDGYTF. As DNA, the CDR3 is TGTGCCAGTAGCTACACAGTATCGGATGGCTACACCTTC.

The table lists this clonotype with many counts. The chain is built from TRBV20-1 and TRBJ2-6, with D tentatively TRBD1 (5 bases). With 0 bases removed from V and 0 bases from J, the gap between germline ends came to 9 bases. Germline V gives CDR1 DFQATT, CDR2 SNEGSKA (reference sequence). The CDR3 sequence is 16 residues long. CDR3 protein: CSARDRQSSGANVLTF. In DNA, the CDR3 is TGCAGTGCTAGAGACAGACAGAGCTCTGGGGCCAACGTCCTGACTTTC.

The chain combines TRBV5-1 with TRBJ1-1; no clear D. This CDR3 contains 12 residues. Trimming removed 0 bases at V and 10 bases at J, with 10 bases between. The germline gives CDR1 SGHRS, CDR2 YFSETQ. In DNA, the CDR3 is TGCGCCAGCAGCTTGGGGGCGGCCCTAGCTTTCTTT. It yields the protein CASSLGAALAFF.

On this clonotype: A read error may explain this, as a much larger clone is one base away. The V gene is TRBV20-1, the J gene TRBJ2-7, with D possibly TRBD2 on 6 matching bases. The CDR3 spans 12 residues. Germline V lookup: CDR1 DFQATT, CDR2 SNEGSKA (reference sequence). The CDR3 DNA follows: TGCGGTGCACGGCAGGAGGGGTACGAGCAGTACTTC. This gives the protein CGARQEGYEQYF.